A selection of T cell receptor beta chains follows, all from one sample in a study of cytomegalovirus exposure and HLA in healthy donors. Sequenced by immunoSEQ multiplex PCR; TCRdb stores in-frame clones only, minus some. The table shows roughly 200,000 clones, with 75% to 85% occurring only once. The sample was PBMCs. These receptors were collected from a girl aged 5-17 years in good health and CMV-seropositive. Both conserved end residues are trimmed from each CDR3. Only some rows state a clone size, as once, few, many or a class for expanded clones.

clone_size	j_call	v_call	cdr3_aa
-	TRBJ1-1	TRBV7-8	ASSPRGKMNTEAF
few	TRBJ2-3	TRBV15	ATSRDLTDTQY
-	TRBJ2-5	TRBV7-7	ASSLVVLGTQY
-	TRBJ2-1	TRBV12-5	ASGLVPPLLLAGETYLYNEQF
-	TRBJ1-2	TRBV30	AWSRGGAGYT
-	TRBJ2-5	TRBV21-1	ASSGASGRQETQY
once	TRBJ2-3	TRBV4-3	ASSQDGGTDTQY
-	TRBJ1-1	TRBV10-3	AISESRVFEAF
-	TRBJ2-2	TRBV10-2	ASRGQGRNTGELF
-	TRBJ1-2	TRBV6-1	ASMSDREGYGYT
-	TRBJ1-1	TRBV5-1	ASSLTENTEAF
once	TRBJ1-6	TRBV5-4	ASSPTHFGGTNSPLH
-	TRBJ2-4	TRBV5-4	ASSTGDRTSGDIQY
-	TRBJ1-1	TRBV9	ASSPSGTEAF
-	TRBJ1-2	TRBV9	ASSATRGDYGYT
-	TRBJ1-2	TRBV6-5	ASSYGRFDGYT
-	TRBJ1-2	TRBV25-1	ASSRTGTGGSYT
few	TRBJ2-5	TRBV4-3	ASSQAPWRASGVGFRQETQY
-	TRBJ2-3	TRBV6-4	ASSARQGVADTQY
few	TRBJ2-3	TRBV5-1	ASSRDSGWDTQY
-	TRBJ1-1	TRBV5-1	ASSAGQGMNTEAF
-	TRBJ1-1	TRBV7-9	ASELEGLNTEAF
-	TRBJ1-2	TRBV15	ATSRVDSNYGYT
-	TRBJ2-7	TRBV5-1	ASRHGTGVGYEQY
-	TRBJ2-1	TRBV5-1	ASSPTSGGHPEQF
few	TRBJ2-1	TRBV10-3	AIRGDSGRGEQF
-	TRBJ2-3	TRBV7-9	ASSLRDRSPDTQY
few	TRBJ2-5	TRBV30	AWSPRLAGHRIQY
few	TRBJ2-1	TRBV19	ASSTRLAVINEQF
-	TRBJ1-4	TRBV4-3	ASSQVLRGVANEKLF
once	TRBJ1-2	TRBV4-3	ASSQDRGSYGYT
-	TRBJ2-2	TRBV2	ASISGGQNTGELF
-	TRBJ2-5	TRBV6-5	ASSYSRGTGKTQY
-	TRBJ2-7	TRBV5-6	ATRRSIAGQEQY
-	TRBJ1-2	TRBV7-9	ASSPTRQGPNYGYT
-	TRBJ2-7	TRBV10-2	ASTAWGGTYEQY
-	TRBJ2-7	TRBV7-2	ASSSTAGALEQY
-	TRBJ1-5	TRBV10-1	ASSAGGSNQPQH
once	TRBJ2-7	TRBV14	ASSRQLSSYEQY
-	TRBJ1-3	TRBV4-1	ASSQERGQGNTIY
-	TRBJ2-7	TRBV19	ASSPDSPSYEQY
-	TRBJ2-1	TRBV10-3	AISEPGLAGRNNEQF
-	TRBJ1-2	TRBV19	ASSIDLGPTRGYT
few	TRBJ1-1	TRBV6-1	ASSRQGITEAF
-	TRBJ1-5	TRBV28	ASSPRGNGNQPQH
-	TRBJ2-5	TRBV7-9	ASSSPGQGGTQY